The table lists the clone carrying this T cell receptor beta chain with many counts. The antigen is undetermined. TCRdb analysed the RT-PCR reads with MiXCR anew, one entry per CDR3 protein. The data contain around 540,000 distinct CDR3 sequences, approximately 12% of them singletons. This sample was taken from a study of response to subunit inactivated influenza vaccine. The study, taken as a whole, reports: Few additional T cells are recruited per seasonal influenza vaccination, authors suggested.

Looked up from germline, CDR1 is MNHEY and CDR2 is SVGEGT. After removal of 2 bases from V and 4 bases from J, the junction contained 10 bases not matched to a gene. The CDR3 totals 18 residues. V is TRBV6-2 or TRBV6-3 and J is TRBJ2-1; 11 bases fit TRBD2. The sequence was collected from a man between 45 and 60 years old who received an inactivated influenza vaccine. The specimen comprised PBMCs from blood, sampled on the day of vaccination. Here the CDR3 reads CASSYAGVAGGGYNEQFF. For the CDR3, the DNA is TGTGCCAGCAGTTACGCCGGGGTAGCGGGAGGGGGTTACAATGAGCAGTTCTTC.